Reported below is one TCR beta chain. Authors' processing steps: The authors estimated nucleated cell counts from reference gene primer amplification. Produced via immunoSEQ multiplex PCR; TCRdb's table is partial and in-frame only. That table is the source of V, J and clone size, and D and trimming were worked out from the DNA. The sample gives some 250,000 clones, less than 90% of which show up once; approximately 2% is in the top ten. The data belong to a study of blood T cell repertoires in COVID-19. The wider study: The study drew acute and convalescent COVID-19 samples from the United States, Italy and Spain. T cells, B-cell-depleted T cells, or PBMCs supplied cDNA or gDNA.

CDR3 length equals 13 residues. V was clipped by 2 bases and J by 11 bases, with 15 bases between them. This chain links TRBV12-3 or TRBV12-4 with TRBJ1-1; D perhaps matches TRBD1 (5 bases). Sequenced: peripheral blood. The sequence was obtained from a man in his thirties or forties with active or convalescent COVID-19. CDR3 nucleotide sequence: TGTGCCAGCAGTTTAAAAGCAGGGTTCCACGCTTTCTTT. Encoded protein: CASSLKAGFHAFF.